The present entry profiles one T cell receptor beta chain with its context. The antigen is undetermined. The sample originates from a study of cytomegalovirus exposure and HLA in healthy donors. Broader study findings: In a later analysis, specific HLA alleles were associated with 15,000 to 20,000 TCR beta sequences at a 0.05 false discovery rate. In an earlier analysis, productive rearrangement rates for most beta V segments clustered near 87% or 30%.

With 60 Vbeta and 13 Jbeta primers, the PCR was carried out. Assay: immunoSEQ multiplex PCR; the TCRdb copy retains only in-frame clones and omits some. Here the sample spans about 160,000 clones, about 77% being singletons. Germline values: CDR1 SGHRS, CDR2 YFSETQ. This CDR3 has 15 residues. With 0 bases clipped from V and 6 bases from J, the junction kept 6 bases outside the gene matches. Every donor was a healthy person donating bone marrow. J is TRBJ2-3 and V is TRBV5-1; 8 bases are a match to TRBD2. Sequencing used PBMCs. The sequence came from a woman aged 35 to 49 in good health and CMV-seropositive. CDR3 sequence: CASSLAAGGTDTQYF. The CDR3 DNA sequence: TGCGCCAGCAGCTTGGCGGCGGGAGGTACGGATACGCAGTATTTT.